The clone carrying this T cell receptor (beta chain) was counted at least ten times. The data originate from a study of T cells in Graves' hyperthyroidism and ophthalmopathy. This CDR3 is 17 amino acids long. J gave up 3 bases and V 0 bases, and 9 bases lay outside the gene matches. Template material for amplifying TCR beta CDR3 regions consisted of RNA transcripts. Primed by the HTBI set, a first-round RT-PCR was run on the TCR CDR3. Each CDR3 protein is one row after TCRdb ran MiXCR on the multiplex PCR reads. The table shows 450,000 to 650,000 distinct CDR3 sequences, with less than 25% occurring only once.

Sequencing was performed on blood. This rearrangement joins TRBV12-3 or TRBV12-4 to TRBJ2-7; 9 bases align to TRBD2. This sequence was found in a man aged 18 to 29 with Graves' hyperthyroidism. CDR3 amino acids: CASSLAAGGRPFYEQYF. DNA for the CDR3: TGTGCCAGCAGTTTAGCAGCGGGGGGTCGCCCATTCTACGAGCAGTACTTC.